Described below is a single T cell receptor (beta chain) sequence and its context. The antigen remains undetermined. The germline V gene encodes CDR1 ENHRY and CDR2 SYGVKD. V shed 2 bases and J shed 7 bases, with 15 bases lying between them. The CDR3 loop spans 14 amino acids. Researchers reported sorting CD4+ naive, central memory, regulatory and stem cell-like memory cells via CD45RO/CCR7/CD25/CD127/CD95/CD27. This sample stems from a study of beta chain features in type 1 diabetes. General study results and limits: Sequencing from cDNA could over-represent high-TCR-expressing cells. Patients' naive, central memory and Treg TCRB repertoires seemed closer to one another than those of healthy donors.

The entirety of the isolated RNA underwent reverse transcription, so expressed TCRB transcripts were sequenced. The repertoire was sequenced with immunoSEQ multiplex PCR; TCRdb's copy has only in-frame clones and lacks some. The sample holds under 500,000 clones, approximately 28% seen once. Specimen: naive CD4+ T cells from blood. The TCR sequence derives from a man aged 18 to 29 in good health. The V call is TRBV10-3, the J call TRBJ2-7; D call uncertain. The CDR3 bases are TGTGCCATCAGTGAGGCCGGTACTACCGTAGAGCAGTACTTC. Its translation: CAISEAGTTVEQYF.